This T cell receptor beta chain is from a study of shared clonotypes between healthy human individuals. Whole-study findings and limits: Naive CD4 clonotype sharing across several donors was about 5%.

The data were produced by immunoSEQ multiplex PCR, yet TCRdb's version contains in-frame clones alone and is incomplete. The repertoire includes under 700,000 clones, roughly 96% of them detected once, and approximately 0.12% sits in the top ten. Positive CCR7 selection of CD45RO-negative cells yielded the naive CD8 cells, and terminally differentiated effector memory CD45RA+ cells were excluded. Within Nashville, Tennessee resided all donors, each a Caucasian adult. Note on this clone: Its target is not known.

The CDR3 loop spans 13 amino acids. The germline V and J ends were trimmed by 5 bases and 6 bases, with 11 bases remaining between them. Germline-derived CDR1 and CDR2 are SGHAT and FQNNGV. V and J are TRBV11-2 and TRBJ1-5; no definite D call. Sequencing input: naive CD8+ T cells sorted from blood. This clonotype originated in a woman in her thirties in good health. The CDR3 sequence: CASSKGWGQPQHF. The CDR3 DNA follows: TGTGCCAGCAGCAAAGGGTGGGGTCAGCCCCAGCATTTT.